This note documents a single T cell receptor beta chain sequence. Its antigen is unidentified. The data derive from a study of shared clonotypes between healthy human individuals. Study-wide results and limits: A reduction in generation probabilities was seen for non-shared clonotypes relative to those shared by all four donors.

Germline CDR1 reads SGDLS; CDR2 reads YYNGEE. CDR3 length: 15 residues. V shed 4 bases and J shed 0 bases, with 14 bases lying between them. Genomic DNA (from each subset) was split evenly across several immunoSEQ plates. Only in-frame clones appear in the TCRdb table, and some are missing; sequencing was by immunoSEQ multiplex PCR. The repertoire holds some 2,100,000 clones, with about 93% as singletons. Naive CD8 cells lacked CD45RO, underwent positive selection for CCR7 and left out terminally differentiated effector memory CD45RA+ cells. Nashville, Tennessee was home to all donors, who were Caucasian adults.

The V gene is TRBV9, the J gene TRBJ2-7, with a possible D match to TRBD1 (5 bases). Sequencing used naive CD8+ T cells from PBMCs. This TCR was sampled from a man between 18 and 35 years old in good health. Some clones in this sample may be carry-over from other donors' samples. The CDR3 loop is CASSPSGRNSYEQYF. CDR3 sequence (DNA): TGTGCCAGCAGCCCCTCAGGGCGGAACTCCTACGAGCAGTACTTC.